This T cell receptor (beta chain) emerged from a study of cytomegalovirus exposure and HLA in healthy donors. Vbeta (60) and Jbeta (13) primers were used in the PCR. Generated by immunoSEQ multiplex PCR, the TCRdb table keeps only in-frame clones and is missing some. Here the sample spans 180,000 or so clones, 76% being singletons. The junction had 5 bases not matched to a gene; V was cut back by 2 bases and J by 7 bases. Per germline, CDR1 SNHLY and CDR2 FYNNEI. CDR3 length equals 14 residues. The sample consisted of PBMCs. This receptor was taken from a woman aged 25 to 45 in good health and CMV-seropositive. The chain has TRBV2 and TRBJ1-5; 7 positions match TRBD1. The CDR3 DNA follows: TGTGCCAGCAGTGAAAACAGGGGAGAACAGCCCCAGCATTTT. Protein: CASSENRGEQPQHF.